This TCR beta chain emerged from a study of somatic mutations in cytotoxic T cells in rheumatoid arthritis. For the study at large: Patients had less than 35 ml EDTA blood drawn right after diagnosis, before any treatment. Overall study results and limits: CD8+ T cells showed clonality that did not differ significantly between patients with rheumatoid arthritis and age-matched healthy controls. Which antigens the expanded CD8+ clones targeted was unknown.

To note about this clone: Its antigen is undetermined.

V shed 1 base and J shed 11 bases, with 8 bases lying between them. Germline V gives CDR1 SEHNR, CDR2 FQNEAQ (reference sequence). The CDR3 extends over 11 amino acids. Under the authors' procedure: Published virus-specific TCRB sequences matched only a few of the patient CD8+ clones exceeding 1%. The repertoire was sequenced with immunoSEQ multiplex PCR; TCRdb's copy has only in-frame clones and lacks some. V, J and clone size are taken as reported in that table, and D and trimming were inferred from the DNA itself. This table has almost 15,000 clones, around 70% appearing once. Sequencing was performed on CD8+ T cells sorted from blood. The receptor was derived from an adult with rheumatoid arthritis. The J gene is TRBJ1-1, the V gene TRBV7-9; the D is unclear. CDR3 bases: TGTGCCAGCAGCTTAGACAGCCATGCTTTCTTT. As protein: CASSLDSHAFF.